The sequence of this T cell receptor (beta chain) was determined in a study of beta chain features in type 1 diabetes. TCRB transcripts that were expressed got sequenced, as all of the isolated RNA had been reverse transcribed. TCRdb keeps only in-frame clones here, not all; method: immunoSEQ multiplex PCR. The sample contains under 250,000 clones, 13% to 15% of which appear only once. Germline V gene data show CDR1 as MGHRA and CDR2 as YSYEKL. The CDR3 is 17 amino acids. Trimming removed 3 bases from V and 1 base from J; junction bases left unmatched: 8. There are a few counts of this clone. The antigen remains unidentified. Study-level findings and limits: HLA influence on TCRB rearrangement stayed unresolved here.

The chain uses TRBV4-1 and TRBJ1-1; 10 bases are shared with TRBD1. The clonotype originates from a middle-aged woman in good health. Sequencing was done on a sample of naive CD4+ T cells from blood. For the CDR3, the DNA is TGCGCCAGCAGCCATCGTCCCGGGACAGGGGAGAACACTGAAGCTTTCTTT. This sequence encodes CASSHRPGTGENTEAFF.